The 8 T cell receptor beta chains reported below all come from one sample, sequenced in a study of blood T cell repertoires in COVID-19 (TCRdb year 2020). Libraries came from the immunoSEQ multiplex PCR assay. This is the immuneACCESS table as TCRdb keeps it, with only in-frame sequences that have V and J called. A part of the clones is gone; compared with another copy, unresolved V genes explain less than half, and the rest is unexplained. This sample has under 450,000 clones in its table, and more than 85% of those were observed once. 0.86% of the sample rests with the top ten. Sample: PBMCs or T cells enriched from blood (not recorded which). These receptors all stem from a woman between 40 and 50 years old who had been exposed to COVID-19.

The chain recombines TRBV21-1 with TRBJ2-1; the table's D call of TRBD2 was not tested on the DNA. TRBV21-1 is classified as a pseudogene. The CDR3 sequence is 17 residues long. CDR3 loop: CASSKINHSRSYNEQFF. The CDR3 nucleotides are TGTGCCAGCAGCAAAATAAACCACTCGCGATCCTACAATGAGCAGTTCTTC.

This clone was counted once. The rearrangement uses TRBV4-3 and TRBJ1-4; D perhaps matches TRBD1 (6 bases). The germline V and J ends were trimmed by 1 base and 4 bases, with 10 bases remaining between them. Germline CDR1 reads LGHNA; CDR2 reads YSLEER. CDR3 length equals 15 residues. This chain's CDR3 is CASSQGTARNEKLFF. In DNA form, the CDR3 reads TGCGCCAGCAGCCAAGGGACAGCTCGTAATGAAAAACTGTTTTTT.

This rearrangement joins TRBV7-9 to TRBJ2-1; TRBD1 is a possible D gene (7 bases). CDR1 is SEHNR, CDR2 FQNEAQ, per germline (reference sequence). This CDR3 region has 16 residues. Trimming cost V 5 bases and J 10 bases, with 24 bases left between them. The CDR3, as DNA: TGTGCCAGCAGCCCCGCCAGACTAGGGGGCCGAGGGGAGCAGTTCTTC. It translates to CASSPARLGGRGEQFF.

Remarks on this clone: The same CDR3 also results from other DNA sequences found in this sample. The V gene is TRBV9, the J gene TRBJ2-3; the match to TRBD2 covers 8 bases. Trimming cost V 0 bases and J 0 bases; bases outside gene matches: 3. Per germline, CDR1 SGDLS and CDR2 YYNGEE. This CDR3 contains 16 residues. For the CDR3, the DNA is TGTGCCAGCAGCGTAGCCGGGGGGGGGAGCACAGATACGCAGTATTTT. Protein sequence: CASSVAGGGSTDTQYF.

This chain links TRBV5-1 with TRBJ2-4; a weak D match, TRBD1 (6 bases). The CDR3 is made up of 15 amino acids. The germline CDR1 and CDR2 sequences are SGHRS and YFSETQ. Trimming cost V 1 base and J 1 base, with 9 bases left between them. The DNA for the CDR3 is TGCGCCAGCAGCTTGTATCAGGGGGCCAAAAACATTCAGTACTTC. Translation: CASSLYQGAKNIQYF. Complete variable domain (other parts from reference TRBV5-1 and TRBJ2-4): KAGVTQTPRYLIKTRGQQVTLSCSPISGHRSVSWYQQTPGQGLQFLFEYFSETQRNKGNFPGRFSGRQFSNSRSEMNVSTLELGDSALYLCASSLYQGAKNIQYFGAGTRLSVL.

The V call is TRBV3-1 (or the pseudogene TRBV3-2), the J call TRBJ1-2; no reliable D call. The germline V gene encodes CDR1 LGHDT and CDR2 YNNKEL (reference sequence). The CDR3 is 15 residues long. V was cut by 4 bases and J by 7 bases, with 19 bases left in between. DNA for the CDR3: TGTGCCAGCAGCCCCGAGGGAACAACCGGGCGTGGCTACACCTTC. It translates to CASSPEGTTGRGYTF.

The chain recombines TRBV15 with TRBJ1-1; D unresolved. This CDR3 comprises 15 residues. Trimming cost V 1 base and J 4 bases, with 13 bases left between them. CDR1 and CDR2 (germline): LNHNV, YYDKDF (reference sequence). CDR3 nucleotide sequence: TGTGCCACCAGCAGAGGAGGGTCCCTTTCCACTGAAGCTTTCTTT. Protein sequence: CATSRGGSLSTEAFF.

V usage is TRBV6-5 and J usage is TRBJ1-3; D is ambiguous. The germline V and J ends were trimmed by 5 bases and 3 bases, with 14 bases remaining between them. CDR1 and CDR2 from the germline V gene are MNHEY and SVGAGI. There are 15 residues in the CDR3. Here the CDR3 DNA reads TGTGCCAGCAGTCCCGTCGATCTGAGTGGAAACACCATATATTTT. Its protein product is CASSPVDLSGNTIYF.